A selection of T cell receptor beta chains follows, all from one sample in a study of cytomegalovirus exposure and HLA in healthy donors. Clones were sequenced by immunoSEQ multiplex PCR, and TCRdb holds only the in-frame ones, with some missing. This table has under 300,000 clones, roughly 91% appearing once. Material: PBMCs. The receptors come from a girl aged 2-10 years in good health and CMV-seronegative. Both conserved end residues are trimmed from each CDR3. Fields, in order: V gene, D gene, CDR3 protein. D genes are given only for firm matches.

TRBV30 | TRBD1 | AWTWRWRQGSSGANVLT
TRBV18 | - | ASSPGANPLEQY
TRBV30 | TRBD1 | AWQTTGPTEAF
TRBV28 | - | ASSTVDSYEQY
TRBV6-5 | TRBD1 | ASSSRTGPGELF
TRBV12-5 | - | ASGSQVTYNEQF
TRBV19 | TRBD2 | ASSASGGRYYNEQF
TRBV11-2 | - | ASSFSGRENYGYT
TRBV6-1 | - | ASSPAIHYEQY
TRBV7-9 | - | SSSLVTEAF
TRBV6-1 | - | ASRVTGWPTDTQY
TRBV4-2 | TRBD1 | ASSQGDRDNTGELF
TRBV13 | - | ASSSRIIYNGYT
TRBV5-1 | TRBD2 | ASSSGTSGQETQY
TRBV5-3 | - | ARSFGDEQY
TRBV5-1 | TRBD2 | ASSLGLAGGRKYEQY
TRBV2 | TRBD1 | ASSVDRGTEAF
TRBV11-3 | - | ASSSGPTADEQF
TRBV7-2 | - | ASSPRIPGEAF
TRBV28 | - | ASSLGLMRGGYT
TRBV19 | TRBD1 | ASSSTGTNEKLF
TRBV14 | - | ASSAQGFGETQY
TRBV7-2 | - | ASSSDRGSNYGYT
TRBV4-1 | - | ASSQDLNQPQH
TRBV29-1 | TRBD1 | SVDSGGSNQPQH
TRBV6-5 | - | ASSYLAAGNNYGYT
TRBV7-7 | TRBD1 | ASSLLAGQGSSYEQY
TRBV5-1 | - | ASSQNSGANVLT
TRBV7-2 | - | ASSLELGAFGEKLF
TRBV29-1 | - | SVDLTDTQY
TRBV6-1 | TRBD1 | ASSELRKIQTGIYEQY
TRBV5-1 | TRBD2 | ASRKGLAEETQY
TRBV5-1 | TRBD1 | ASSSSSGTGTDTQY
TRBV9 | TRBD2 | ASSVGSSGGASEQY
TRBV6-1 | - | ASSGWTDDSNQPQH
TRBV13 | - | ASSSTGTGNTIY
TRBV5-7 | TRBD2 | ASSRTSGSLVWDEQY
TRBV7-2 | - | ASSLAYEGSNQPQH
TRBV5-1 | TRBD2 | ASSLPGLAGGPMSNEQF
TRBV4-1 | TRBD2 | ASSSSSLAGTRRYNEQF
TRBV5-1 | - | ASSRREDYEQY
TRBV6-4 | TRBD2 | ASKETSGGPGELF
TRBV30 | TRBD2 | AWSVLAGNTGELF
TRBV11-2 | TRBD2 | ASSSWTSGSDEQF
TRBV7-9 | - | SSSLDLAGRDTEAF
TRBV6-5 | TRBD2 | ASSSRLAIDTQY
TRBV9 | - | ASLGGPSKRSGANVLT
TRBV6-1 | TRBD1 | ASSQTGATNEKLF